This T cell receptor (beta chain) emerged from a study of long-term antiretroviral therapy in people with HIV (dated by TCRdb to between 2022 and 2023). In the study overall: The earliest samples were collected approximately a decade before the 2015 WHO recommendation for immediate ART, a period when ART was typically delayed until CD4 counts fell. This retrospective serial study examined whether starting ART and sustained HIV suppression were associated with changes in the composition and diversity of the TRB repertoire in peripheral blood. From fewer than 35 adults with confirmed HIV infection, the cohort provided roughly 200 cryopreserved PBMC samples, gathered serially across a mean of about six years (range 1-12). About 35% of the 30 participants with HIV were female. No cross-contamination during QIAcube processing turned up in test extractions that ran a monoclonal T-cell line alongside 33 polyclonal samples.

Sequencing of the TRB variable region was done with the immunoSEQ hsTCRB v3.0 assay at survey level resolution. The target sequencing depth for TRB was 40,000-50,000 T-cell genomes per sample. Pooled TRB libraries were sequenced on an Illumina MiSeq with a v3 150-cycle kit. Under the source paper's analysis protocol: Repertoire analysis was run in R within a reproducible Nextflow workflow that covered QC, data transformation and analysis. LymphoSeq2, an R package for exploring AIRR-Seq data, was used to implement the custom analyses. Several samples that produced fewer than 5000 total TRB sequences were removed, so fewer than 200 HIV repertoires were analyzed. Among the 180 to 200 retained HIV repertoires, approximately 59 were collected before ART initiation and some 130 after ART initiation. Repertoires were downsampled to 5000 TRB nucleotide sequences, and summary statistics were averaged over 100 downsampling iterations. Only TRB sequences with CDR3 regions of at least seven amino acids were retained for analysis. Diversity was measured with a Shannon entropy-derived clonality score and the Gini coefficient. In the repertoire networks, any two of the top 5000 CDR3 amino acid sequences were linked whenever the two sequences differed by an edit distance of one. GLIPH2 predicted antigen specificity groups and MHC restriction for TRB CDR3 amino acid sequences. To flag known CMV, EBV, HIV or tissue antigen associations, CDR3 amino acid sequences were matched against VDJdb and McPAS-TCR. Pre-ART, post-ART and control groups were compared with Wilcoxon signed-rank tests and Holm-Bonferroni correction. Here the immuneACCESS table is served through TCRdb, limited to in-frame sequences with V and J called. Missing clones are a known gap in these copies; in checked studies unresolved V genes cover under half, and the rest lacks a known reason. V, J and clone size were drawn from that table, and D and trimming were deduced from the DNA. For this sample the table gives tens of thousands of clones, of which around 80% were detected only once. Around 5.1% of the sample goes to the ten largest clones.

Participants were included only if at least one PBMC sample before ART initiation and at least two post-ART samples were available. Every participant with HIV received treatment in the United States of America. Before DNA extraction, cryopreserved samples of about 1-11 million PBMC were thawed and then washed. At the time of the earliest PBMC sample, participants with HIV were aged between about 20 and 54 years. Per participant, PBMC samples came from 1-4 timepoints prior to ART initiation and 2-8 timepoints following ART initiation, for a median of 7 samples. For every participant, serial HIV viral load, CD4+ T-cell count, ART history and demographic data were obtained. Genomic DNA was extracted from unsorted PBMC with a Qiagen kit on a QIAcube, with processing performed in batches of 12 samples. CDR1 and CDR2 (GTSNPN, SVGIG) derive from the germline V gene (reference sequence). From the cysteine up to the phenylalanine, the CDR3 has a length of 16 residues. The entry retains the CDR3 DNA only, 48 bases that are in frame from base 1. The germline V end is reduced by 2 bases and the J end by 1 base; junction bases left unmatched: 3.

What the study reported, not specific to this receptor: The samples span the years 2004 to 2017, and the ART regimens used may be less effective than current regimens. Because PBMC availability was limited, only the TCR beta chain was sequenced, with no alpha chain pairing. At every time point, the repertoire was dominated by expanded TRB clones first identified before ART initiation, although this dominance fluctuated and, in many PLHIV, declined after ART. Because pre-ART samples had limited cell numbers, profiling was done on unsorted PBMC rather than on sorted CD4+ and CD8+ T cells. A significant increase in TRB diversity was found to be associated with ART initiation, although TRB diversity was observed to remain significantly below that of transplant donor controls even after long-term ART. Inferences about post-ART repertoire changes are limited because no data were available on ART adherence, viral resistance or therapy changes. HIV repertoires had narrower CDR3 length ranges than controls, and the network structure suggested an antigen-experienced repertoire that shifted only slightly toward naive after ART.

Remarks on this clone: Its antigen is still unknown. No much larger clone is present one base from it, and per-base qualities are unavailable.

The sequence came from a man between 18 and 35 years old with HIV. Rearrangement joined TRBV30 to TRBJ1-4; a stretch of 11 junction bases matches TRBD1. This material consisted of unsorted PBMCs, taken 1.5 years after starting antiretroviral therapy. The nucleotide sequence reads TGTGCCTGGAGTATCGGGACAGGGGGAACTAATGAAAAACTGTTTTTT. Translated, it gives CAWSIGTGGTNEKLFF.